This T cell receptor (beta chain) was found in a study of cytomegalovirus exposure and HLA in healthy donors. Study conclusions and caveats: The study carried out a later analysis of TCR beta sequences. It associated some 17,000 of them with specific HLA alleles at a false discovery rate of 0.05. TCR beta chain V- and J-gene trimming was linked, in a later analysis, to a missense variant in DCLRE1C. A list of around 150 TCR beta chains associated with cytomegalovirus was given. Whilst most TCR sequences proved rare, a subset of public TCRs occurred across many donors.

The V segment lost 5 bases and the J segment 5 bases; nucleotides outside the gene matches: 9. The CDR3 spans 15 residues. Looked up from germline, CDR1 is SGHRS and CDR2 is YFSETQ. Vbeta (60) and Jbeta (13) primers were used in the PCR. The method was immunoSEQ multiplex PCR; TCRdb's version includes in-frame clones alone and lacks a portion of them. The table has under 250,000 clones, about 80% seen once. Concerning this clone: The antigen is unknown.

The TCR was taken from a man in his forties in good health and CMV-seropositive. The V call is TRBV5-1, the J call TRBJ2-5; 10 nucleotides line up with TRBD2. The sample taken for sequencing was PBMCs. The CDR3 coding sequence is TGCGCCAGCAGTAACCGGACTAGCGGCGGGGAGACCCAGTACTTC. Its translation: CASSNRTSGGETQYF.